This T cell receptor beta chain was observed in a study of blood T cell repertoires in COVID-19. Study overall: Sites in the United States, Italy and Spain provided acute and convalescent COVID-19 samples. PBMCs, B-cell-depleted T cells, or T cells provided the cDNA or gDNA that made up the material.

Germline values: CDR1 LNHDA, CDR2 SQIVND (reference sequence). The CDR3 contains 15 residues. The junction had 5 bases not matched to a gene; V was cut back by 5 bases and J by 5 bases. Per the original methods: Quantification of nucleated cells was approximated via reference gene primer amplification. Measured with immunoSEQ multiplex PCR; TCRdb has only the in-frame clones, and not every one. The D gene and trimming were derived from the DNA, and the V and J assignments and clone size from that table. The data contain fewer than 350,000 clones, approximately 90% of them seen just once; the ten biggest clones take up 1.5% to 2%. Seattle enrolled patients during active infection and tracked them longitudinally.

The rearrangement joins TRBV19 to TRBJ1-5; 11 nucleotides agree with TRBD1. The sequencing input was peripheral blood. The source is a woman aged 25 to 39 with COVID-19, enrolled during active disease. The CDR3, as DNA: TGTGCCAGTAGTCCTGGACAGGGGGCAGATCAGCCCCAGCATTTT. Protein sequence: CASSPGQGADQPQHF.